These 30 T cell receptor beta chains were all obtained from the same sample, sequenced in a study of T-cell reconstitution after alpha-beta-depleted transplantation in children. Molecular barcoding with unique molecular identifiers was used for the TCRbeta library. TCRdb recomputed calls from the PCR reads with MiXCR, one row per CDR3 protein. The table lists roughly 490,000 distinct CDR3 sequences, more than 9.5% of them singletons. The starting material was PBMCs, mostly from graft donor cells, obtained 180 days after TCRalphabeta/CD19-depleted stem cell transplant. The origin of the receptors is a female patient under 10 years old who had a stem cell transplant for aplastic anemia, so the T cells may come from the graft donor.

V and J are TRBV7-9 and TRBJ2-7; perhaps D is TRBD1 or TRBD2 (5 bases each). The ends were cut back, 6 bases at V and 3 bases at J, with 18 bases in the middle. This CDR3 is built from 15 residues. CDR1 SEHNR and CDR2 FQNEAQ come from the germline V gene (reference sequence). Here the CDR3 reads CASRRIPGPFYEQYV. The DNA of the CDR3 is TGTGCCAGCAGGCGTATACCGGGACCTTTCTACGAGCAGTACGTC.

The chain uses TRBV7-2 and TRBJ1-3; D is ambiguous. This CDR3 spans 15 amino acids. Trimming cost V 0 bases and J 0 bases, with 6 bases left between them. Germline CDR1 SGHTA, CDR2 FQGNSA. The CDR3 spells CASSLAHSSGNTIYF. CDR3 in DNA: TGTGCCAGCAGCTTAGCCCACAGCTCTGGAAACACCATATATTTT.

The CDR3 nucleotides read TGTGCCAGCAGCCGACTAGGCTTCGCACAGGGTACATATGGCTACACCTTC. Protein product: CASSRLGFAQGTYGYTF. This chain joins TRBV7-2 and TRBJ1-2, with a tentative D call TRBD1 (6 bases). Trimming stripped 5 bases from V and 5 bases from J, with 24 bases between. CDR3 length: 17 residues. Germline CDR1 is SGHTA and CDR2 is FQGNSA.

This clonotype showed up just a few times. This chain joins TRBV3-1 and TRBJ2-1; D gene uncertain. V lost 1 base, J lost 4 bases, and 5 bases lay in between. Germline-derived CDR1 and CDR2 are LGHDT and YNNKEL (reference sequence). This CDR3 has 13 residues. In nucleotides, the CDR3 is TGTGCCAGCAGCCAAGGCTTGTACAATGAGCAGTTCTTC. This encodes CASSQGLYNEQFF.

This clonotype was seen at least ten times. The chain carries TRBV3-1 and TRBJ2-7; TRBD1 matches 12 bases. The CDR3 extends over 15 amino acids. Germline CDR1 and CDR2: LGHDT and YNNKEL (reference sequence). Unmatched junction bases numbered 5, after V lost 4 bases and J lost 4 bases. Here the CDR3 DNA reads TGTGCCAGCAGCCTACCGGGACAGGGGGCTTACGAGCAGTACTTC. Its translation is CASSLPGQGAYEQYF.

The table lists this clonotype with a few counts. This chain joins TRBV19 and TRBJ2-5; the match to TRBD1 covers 7 bases. Germline CDR1 is LNHDA and CDR2 is SQIVND (reference sequence). The CDR3 is 14 amino acids. V trimming: 1 base; J trimming: 3 bases; junction bases outside the gene matches: 2. DNA for the CDR3: TGTGCCAGTAGTATAGCCGGGACAGAAGAGACCCAGTACTTC. As protein: CASSIAGTEETQYF.

This clonotype appeared many times. This sequence joins TRBV5-1 and TRBJ2-7; D not certain. Trimming left V 5 bases short and J 7 bases short, with 16 bases between. Germline CDR1 is SGHRS and CDR2 is YFSETQ. There are 13 residues in the CDR3. The CDR3 region is CASRPREVLEQYV. CDR3 nucleotide sequence: TGCGCCAGCAGACCCCGTGAGGTCTTGGAGCAGTACGTC.

The chain has TRBV11-2 and TRBJ2-3, with TRBD2 matching 14 bases. V lost 4 bases to trimming and J lost 1 base; unmatched junction nucleotides: 13. Germline values: CDR1 SGHAT, CDR2 FQNNGV. This CDR3 contains 20 residues. CDR3 protein: CASSSVRLAGGSLGTDTQYF. The CDR3 nucleotides are TGTGCCAGCAGCTCAGTGAGACTAGCGGGAGGGAGCTTGGGCACAGATACGCAGTATTTT. The full variable domain, rest sourced from reference TRBV11-2 and TRBJ2-3, is EAGVAQSPRYKIIEKRQSVAFWCNPISGHATLYWYQQILGQGPKLLIQFQNNGVVDDSQLPKDRFSAERLKGVDSTLKIQPAKLEDSAVYLCASSSVRLAGGSLGTDTQYFGPGTRLTVL.

This clonotype was counted ten times or more. The rearrangement uses TRBV3-1 and TRBJ2-1; TRBD2 matches 11 bases. CDR1 and CDR2 from the germline V gene are LGHDT and YNNKEL (reference sequence). The CDR3 contains 15 residues. Losses at the gene ends were 4 bases for V and 8 bases for J; bases not matched to a gene: 7. This chain's CDR3 is CASSLILAGAYEQFF. CDR3 nucleotides: TGTGCCAGCAGCCTTATACTAGCGGGAGCGTATGAGCAGTTCTTC.

This clonotype was detected only a few times. The J gene is TRBJ2-5, the V gene TRBV7-2; no definite D call. Trimming took 5 bases from V and 7 from J, leaving 11 bases between them. The length of the CDR3 is 12 residues. Germline V gene data show CDR1 as SGHTA and CDR2 as FQGNSA. The CDR3 spells CASSPDIATQYF. The DNA of the CDR3 is TGTGCCAGCAGCCCCGATATTGCGACCCAGTACTTC.

This clonotype was found a few times. CDR3 residues: CSALLRLGDSNQPQHF. The CDR3 nucleotides read TGCAGCGCCCTTCTTCGCTTGGGGGATAGCAATCAGCCCCAGCATTTT. The V gene is TRBV20-1, the J gene TRBJ1-5; a possible D gene is TRBD1 (5 bases). CDR1 DFQATT and CDR2 SNEGSKA come from the germline V gene (reference sequence). The CDR3 contains 16 residues.

There are a few counts of this clonotype. The rearrangement joins TRBV20-1 to TRBJ2-1; D not resolved. V was pared by 3 bases and J by 5 bases, with 11 bases between. The CDR3 extends over 13 amino acids. The germline gives CDR1 DFQATT, CDR2 SNEGSKA (reference sequence). The CDR3 protein is CSASGVRDNEQFF. The CDR3 DNA is TGCAGTGCTAGTGGCGTCCGCGACAATGAGCAGTTCTTC.

This clonotype was found a few times. V is TRBV7-2 and J is TRBJ1-2, with D possibly TRBD1 on 6 matching bases. The ends were cut back, 3 bases at V and 7 bases at J, with 24 bases in the middle. The CDR3 is 17 amino acids. Germline values: CDR1 SGHTA, CDR2 FQGNSA. The CDR3 protein is CASSLVPPGAHQCGYTF. CDR3 nucleotide sequence: TGTGCCAGCAGCTTGGTTCCTCCGGGGGCACACCAGTGTGGCTACACCTTC.

The rearrangement joins TRBV29-1 to TRBJ1-2; D uncertain. CDR1 and CDR2 (germline): SQVTM, ANQGSEA. The V and J ends lost 4 bases and 6 bases respectively, with 3 bases between them. The CDR3 is 9 amino acids. In DNA form, the CDR3 reads TGCAGCGTTGGCCATGGCTACACCTTC. This encodes CSVGHGYTF.

This clonotype was counted ten times or more. The chain links TRBV5-1 to TRBJ2-1; 11 positions agree with TRBD2. Trimming removed 2 bases from V and 5 bases from J; junction bases left unmatched: 6. Germline V gene sequence: CDR1 SGHRS, CDR2 YFSETQ. This CDR3 contains 16 residues. The CDR3 loop is CASSLPSGRSNNEQFF. CDR3 bases: TGCGCCAGCAGCTTACCTAGCGGGAGGTCCAACAATGAGCAGTTCTTC.

J is TRBJ2-7 and V is TRBV10-3; maybe TRBD2 (6 bases). Deletions cut 6 bases from V and 3 bases from J, with 24 bases between. The V gene's germline CDR1 is ENHRY and CDR2 SYGVKD. There are 17 residues in the CDR3. CDR3 nucleotide sequence: TGTGCCATCAGCCGACTTGAGCGGGTGTTTGCTCACTACGAGCAGTACTTC. Its translation: CAISRLERVFAHYEQYF.

This clonotype was detected a few times. V usage is TRBV15 and J usage is TRBJ1-5; 8 nucleotides align to TRBD1. Germline V gene data show CDR1 as LNHNV and CDR2 as YYDKDF (reference sequence). Trimming cost V 1 base and J 3 bases; bases outside gene matches: 2. The CDR3 length is 15 residues. CDR3 amino acids: CATSRGDRNNQPQHF. CDR3 DNA sequence: TGTGCCACCAGCAGAGGGGACAGGAACAATCAGCCCCAGCATTTT.

DNA of the CDR3: TGTGCCAGCAGCATAACTAGCGGGAGGTCGTCCTACGAGCAGTACGTC. The encoded protein is CASSITSGRSSYEQYV. The gene calls are TRBV21-1 and TRBJ2-7; the table calls TRBD2, which could not be checked here. TRBV21-1 is recorded as a pseudogene. The length of the CDR3 is 16 residues.

This clonotype was counted between two and nine times. This chain connects TRBV11-2 to TRBJ1-6; D may be TRBD1 (5 bases). CDR3 size: 16 residues. Germline CDR1 reads SGHAT; CDR2 reads FQNNGV. V lost 5 bases and J lost 3, with 14 bases in between. CDR3 loop: CASSKVAGNYNSPLHF. The CDR3 bases are TGTGCCAGCAGCAAGGTGGCAGGGAACTATAATTCACCCCTCCACTTT.

V usage is TRBV20-1 and J usage is TRBJ1-1; D is unresolved. Germline V gene data show CDR1 as DFQATT and CDR2 as SNEGSKA (reference sequence). This CDR3 has 13 amino acids. The V end was cut by 4 bases, the J end by 3 bases, with 12 bases between. The CDR3 sequence: CSANTRSDTEAFF. DNA for the CDR3: TGCAGTGCTAACACTAGATCCGACACTGAAGCTTTCTTT.

This clonotype was observed a few times. The chain employs TRBV18 and TRBJ2-2; D remains ambiguous. The CDR3 has 16 amino acids. Germline V gives CDR1 KGHSH, CDR2 LQKENI. V was cut by 3 bases and J by 4 bases, with 15 bases left in between. This CDR3 reads CASSPANHYVTGELFF. In DNA form, the CDR3 reads TGTGCCAGCTCACCTGCCAACCACTACGTCACCGGGGAGCTGTTTTTT.

The chain carries TRBV28 and TRBJ2-5, with 7 nucleotides matching TRBD1. This CDR3 spans 15 amino acids. CDR1 is MDHEN, CDR2 SYDVKM, per germline. Trimming cost V 6 bases and J 0 bases; bases outside gene matches: 7. CDR3 protein: CASSKGQAHQETQYF. CDR3 DNA sequence: TGTGCCAGCAGCAAAGGACAGGCCCACCAAGAGACCCAGTACTTC.

This clonotype occurred many times. The chain recombines TRBV5-6 with TRBJ2-5, with 7 bases identical to TRBD1. Looked up from germline, CDR1 is SGHDT and CDR2 is YYEEEE. The CDR3 is 14 residues long. J was trimmed by 5 bases and V by 7 bases; bases with no gene match: 11. The CDR3 sequence: CASGLQGMRETQYF. The CDR3 DNA reads as TGTGCCAGCGGATTACAGGGGATGAGGGAGACCCAGTACTTC. Drawing the rest from reference TRBV5-6 and TRBJ2-5, the complete variable domain is DAGVTQSPTHLIKTRGQQVTLRCSPKSGHDTVSWYQQALGQGPQFIFQYYEEEERQRGNFPDRFSGHQFPNYSSELNVNALLLGDSALYLCASGLQGMRETQYFGPGTRLLVL.

The rearrangement joins TRBV5-1 to TRBJ1-1, with a tentative D call TRBD1 (6 bases). This CDR3 spans 17 amino acids. V was shortened by 2 bases and J by 0 bases, with 17 bases between the two germline ends. Germline V gene data show CDR1 as SGHRS and CDR2 as YFSETQ. The CDR3 loop is CASSLGQRGTLNTEAFF. The CDR3 nucleotides read TGCGCCAGCAGCTTAGGACAGAGGGGCACATTGAACACTGAAGCTTTCTTT. The full variable domain, with the rest looked up from reference TRBV5-1 and TRBJ1-1, is KAGVTQTPRYLIKTRGQQVTLSCSPISGHRSVSWYQQTPGQGLQFLFEYFSETQRNKGNFPGRFSGRQFSNSRSEMNVSTLELGDSALYLCASSLGQRGTLNTEAFFGQGTRLTVV.

In this sample, this clonotype turned up many times. The J gene is TRBJ2-2, the V gene TRBV4-2, with 7 bases fitting TRBD1. V gave up 3 bases and J gave up 4 bases; unmatched junction bases: 5. CDR3 length: 15 amino acids. The V gene's germline CDR1 is LGHNA and CDR2 YNFKEQ. CDR3: CASSHNDRVTGELFF. The CDR3 DNA reads as TGTGCCAGCAGCCACAACGACAGGGTCACCGGGGAGCTGTTTTTT.

The rearrangement joins TRBV3-1 to TRBJ2-3; the match to TRBD1 covers 7 bases. Trimming took 4 bases from V and 5 from J; bases not matched to a gene: 6. The CDR3 is 14 residues long. Germline V gene data show CDR1 as LGHDT and CDR2 as YNNKEL (reference sequence). CDR3 nucleotides: TGTGCCAGCAGCCTTCGACAGGGTAAAGATACGCAGTATTTT. Its protein product is CASSLRQGKDTQYF.

This clonotype was observed at least ten times. The J gene is TRBJ2-7, the V gene TRBV29-1; D is unclear. Germline-derived CDR1 and CDR2 are SQVTM and ANQGSEA. This CDR3 contains 12 residues. V was cut by 4 bases and J by 5 bases, with 12 bases left in between. The CDR3 nucleotides read TGCAGCGTTGTTGTGGGCCCCGACGAGCAGTACTTC. It is translated as CSVVVGPDEQYF.

This clonotype was counted at least ten times. This sequence joins TRBV20-1 and TRBJ2-7; TRBD2 matches 8 bases. The V gene end was trimmed by 1 base and the J gene end by 6 bases; junction bases not matched to a gene: 8. CDR3 length equals 14 residues. The germline V gene encodes CDR1 DFQATT and CDR2 SNEGSKA (reference sequence). CDR3: CSARGGASGFEQYV. The CDR3 DNA is TGCAGTGCTAGAGGGGGGGCTAGCGGGTTCGAGCAGTACGTC.

This clonotype was counted a few times. The rearrangement uses TRBV6-5 and TRBJ2-5; D might be TRBD2 (5 bases). The germline V gene has CDR1 MNHEY and CDR2 SVGAGI. V was pared by 2 bases and J by 5 bases, with 12 bases between. The CDR3 sequence is 14 residues long. CDR3 region: CASSYLASRETQYF. The CDR3 DNA is TGTGCCAGCAGTTACCTTGCTAGCAGGGAGACCCAGTACTTC.

This sequence joins TRBV29-1 and TRBJ1-4; weak D call: TRBD1 (5 bases). The CDR3 is made up of 16 amino acids. Germline-derived CDR1 and CDR2 are SQVTM and ANQGSEA. V gave up 3 bases and J gave up 3 bases, with 17 bases separating them. The CDR3 nucleotides read TGCAGCGTTGAGGGGGTCAGGTCGGGACCTAATGAAAAACTGTTTTTT. The encoded protein is CSVEGVRSGPNEKLFF.